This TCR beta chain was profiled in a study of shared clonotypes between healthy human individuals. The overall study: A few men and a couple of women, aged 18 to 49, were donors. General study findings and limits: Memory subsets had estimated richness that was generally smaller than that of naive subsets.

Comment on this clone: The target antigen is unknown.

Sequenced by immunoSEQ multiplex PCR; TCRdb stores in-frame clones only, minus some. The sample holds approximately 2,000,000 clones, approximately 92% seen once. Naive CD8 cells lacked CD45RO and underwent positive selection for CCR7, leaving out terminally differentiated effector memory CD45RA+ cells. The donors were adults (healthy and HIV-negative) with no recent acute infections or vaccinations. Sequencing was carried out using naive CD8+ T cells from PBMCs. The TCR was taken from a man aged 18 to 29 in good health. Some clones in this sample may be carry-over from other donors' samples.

CDR3 amino acids: CASSFGGPNQPQHF. CDR3 DNA: TGTGCCAGCAGCTTTGGGGGACCTAATCAGCCCCAGCATTTT. The chain has TRBV11-2 and TRBJ1-5, with D perhaps TRBD1 (5 bases). Per the germline V gene, CDR1 is SGHAT and CDR2 is FQNNGV. V lost 3 bases to trimming and J lost 4 bases, with 10 bases between them. CDR3 size: 14 residues.